Listed here is a single T cell receptor beta chain. Using immunoSEQ multiplex PCR, the repertoire was profiled, and TCRdb retains in-frame clones only, with some absent. Of about 150,000 clones in the sample, 90% to 95% were seen once. This specimen comes from a study of OX40 agonist ivuxolimab in advanced cancers. V gave up 0 bases and J gave up 0 bases, with 11 bases separating them. Germline V gene data show CDR1 as KGHSH and CDR2 as LQKENI. CDR3 size: 16 residues. The sequences come from CD4+ or CD8+ T cells sorted from blood, collected in a trial of the OX40 agonist ivuxolimab. This chain connects TRBV18 to TRBJ1-1; D may be TRBD1 (5 bases). The receptor comes from an adult with an advanced solid tumor such as melanoma, head and neck, liver or kidney cancer. The CDR3 region is CASSPPTGTMNTEAFF. CDR3 sequence (DNA): TGTGCCAGCTCACCACCGACGGGGACTATGAACACTGAAGCTTTCTTT.